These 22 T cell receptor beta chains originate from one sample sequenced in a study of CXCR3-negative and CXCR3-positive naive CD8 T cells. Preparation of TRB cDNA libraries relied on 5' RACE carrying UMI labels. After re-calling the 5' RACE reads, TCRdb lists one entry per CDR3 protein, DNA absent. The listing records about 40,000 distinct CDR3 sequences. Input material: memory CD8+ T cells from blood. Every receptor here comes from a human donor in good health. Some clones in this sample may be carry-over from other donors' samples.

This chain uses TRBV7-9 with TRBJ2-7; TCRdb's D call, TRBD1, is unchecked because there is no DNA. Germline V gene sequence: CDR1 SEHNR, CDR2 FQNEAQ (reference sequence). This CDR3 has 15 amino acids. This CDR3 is CASSPGGTAVYEQYF.

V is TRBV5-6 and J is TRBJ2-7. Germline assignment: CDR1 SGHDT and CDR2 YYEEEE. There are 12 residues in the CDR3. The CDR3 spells CASSLDGKEQYF.

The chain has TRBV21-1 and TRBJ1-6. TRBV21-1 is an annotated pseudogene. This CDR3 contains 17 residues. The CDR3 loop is CASSKAPGHHYNSPLHF.

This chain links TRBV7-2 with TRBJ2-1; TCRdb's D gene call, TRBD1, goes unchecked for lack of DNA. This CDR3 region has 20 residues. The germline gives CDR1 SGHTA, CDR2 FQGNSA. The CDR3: CASSPNIGTGGPSSYNEQFF.

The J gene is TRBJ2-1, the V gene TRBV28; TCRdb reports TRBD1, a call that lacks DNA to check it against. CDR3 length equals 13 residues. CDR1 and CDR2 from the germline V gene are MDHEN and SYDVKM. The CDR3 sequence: CASSPRGQAEQFF.

CDR3 protein: CASSPRRTGRLYNEQFF. The genes are TRBV12-3 or TRBV12-4 and TRBJ2-1; TCRdb proposes TRBD1, but this gene call is untestable without DNA. The CDR3 extends over 17 amino acids.

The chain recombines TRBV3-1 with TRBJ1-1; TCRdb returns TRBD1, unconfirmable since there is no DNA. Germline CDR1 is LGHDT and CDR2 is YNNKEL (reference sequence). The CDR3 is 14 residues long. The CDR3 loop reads CASSQEGGLKDAFF.

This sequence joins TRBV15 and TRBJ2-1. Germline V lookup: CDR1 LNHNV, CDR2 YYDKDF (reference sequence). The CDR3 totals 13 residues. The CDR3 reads CATSSGVYNEQFF. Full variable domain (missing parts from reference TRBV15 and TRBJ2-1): DAMVIQNPRYQVTQFGKPVTLSCSQTLNHNVMYWYQQKSSQAPKLLFHYYDKDFNNEADTPDNFQSRRPNTSFCFLDIRSPGLGDTAMYLCATSSGVYNEQFFGPGTRLTVL.

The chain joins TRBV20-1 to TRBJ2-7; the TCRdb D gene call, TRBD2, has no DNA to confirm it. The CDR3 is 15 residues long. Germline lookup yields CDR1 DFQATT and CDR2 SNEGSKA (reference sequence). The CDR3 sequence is CSARGREKWADEQYF.

The CDR3 is CSASGTYRFNEQFF. V is TRBV29-1 and J is TRBJ2-1; TCRdb selects TRBD2, and the lack of DNA leaves this call unchecked. Germline V CDR1 and CDR2: SQVTM, ANQGSEA. The CDR3 extends over 14 amino acids.

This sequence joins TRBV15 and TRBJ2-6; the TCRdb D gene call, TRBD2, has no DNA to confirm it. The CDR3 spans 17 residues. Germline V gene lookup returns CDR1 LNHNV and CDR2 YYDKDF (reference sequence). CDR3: CATSLSDGLAGANVLTF.

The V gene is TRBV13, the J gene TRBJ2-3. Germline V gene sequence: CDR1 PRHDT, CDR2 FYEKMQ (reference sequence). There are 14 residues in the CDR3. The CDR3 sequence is CASSLGAATDTQYF.

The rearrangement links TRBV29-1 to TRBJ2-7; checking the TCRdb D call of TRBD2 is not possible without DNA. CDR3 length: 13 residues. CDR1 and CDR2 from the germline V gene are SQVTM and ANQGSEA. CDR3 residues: CSVESGGDYEQYF.

The CDR3 is CASSSPYEQYF. V gene TRBV5-4 combines with J gene TRBJ2-7. CDR1 is SGHNT and CDR2 is YYREEE in the germline V gene (reference sequence). The CDR3 has 11 residues.

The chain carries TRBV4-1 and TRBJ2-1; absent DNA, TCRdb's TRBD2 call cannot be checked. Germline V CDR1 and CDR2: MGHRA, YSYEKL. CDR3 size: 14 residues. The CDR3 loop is CASSQDAGVSSEFF.

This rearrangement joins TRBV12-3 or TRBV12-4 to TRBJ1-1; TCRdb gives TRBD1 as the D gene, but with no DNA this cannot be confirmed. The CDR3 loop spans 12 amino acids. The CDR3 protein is CASSDPGAEAFF.

The CDR3 spells CASSLAKGGGRAYNEQFF. The V and J genes are TRBV7-6 and TRBJ2-1; no DNA is available, so the TRBD2 call from TCRdb remains unchecked. In germline, CDR1 is SGHVS, CDR2 FNYEAQ. CDR3 size: 18 residues.

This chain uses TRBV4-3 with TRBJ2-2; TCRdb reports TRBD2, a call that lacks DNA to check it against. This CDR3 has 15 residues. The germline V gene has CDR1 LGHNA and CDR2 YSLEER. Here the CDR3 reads CASSQVGASTGELFF.

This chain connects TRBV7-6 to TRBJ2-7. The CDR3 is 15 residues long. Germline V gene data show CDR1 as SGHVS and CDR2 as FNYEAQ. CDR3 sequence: CASSPSLGLNYEQYF.

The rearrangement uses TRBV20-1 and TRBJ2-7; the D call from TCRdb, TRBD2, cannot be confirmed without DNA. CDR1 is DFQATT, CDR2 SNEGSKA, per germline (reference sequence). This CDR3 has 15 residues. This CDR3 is CSAPRLAEISYEQYF.

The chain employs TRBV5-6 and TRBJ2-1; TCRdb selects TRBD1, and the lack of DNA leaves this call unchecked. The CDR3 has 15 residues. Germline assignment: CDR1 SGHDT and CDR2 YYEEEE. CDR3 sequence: CASSSGGAPGETQFF.

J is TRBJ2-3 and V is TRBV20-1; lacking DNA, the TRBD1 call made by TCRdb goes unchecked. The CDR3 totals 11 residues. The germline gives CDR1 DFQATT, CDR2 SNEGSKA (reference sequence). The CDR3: CSAGGEDTQYF.